The 18 T cell receptor beta chains presented below share a single source sample, sequenced in a study of early T cells in non-severe SARS-CoV-2 infection. TCRdb re-called the 5' RACE reads through MiXCR, storing one row per CDR3 protein. Among about 69,000 distinct CDR3 sequences listed, roughly 8.7% were seen once. The material sequenced was whole blood. Source of these receptors: an adult who was a healthcare worker with PCR-confirmed SARS-CoV-2 infection or an uninfected control (not recorded which).

The chain recombines TRBV11-2 with TRBJ2-7; 11 bases fit TRBD1. Germline V lookup: CDR1 SGHAT, CDR2 FQNNGV. CDR3 length equals 14 residues. V shed 6 bases, J shed 4 bases, and the junction held 5 bases outside the gene matches. The DNA for the CDR3 is TGTGCCAGCAGTTCCGGGACAGGGGGTTACGAGCAGTACTTC. Translating it yields CASSSGTGGYEQYF. Supplemented by reference TRBV11-2 and TRBJ2-7, the full variable domain reads EAGVAQSPRYKIIEKRQSVAFWCNPISGHATLYWYQQILGQGPKLLIQFQNNGVVDDSQLPKDRFSAERLKGVDSTLKIQPAKLEDSAVYLCASSSGTGGYEQYFGPGTRLTVT.

Ten or more counts support this clonotype. The chain employs TRBV10-1 and TRBJ2-1; 13 nucleotides line up with TRBD2. The ends lost 5 bases at V and 12 bases at J; junction bases unmatched: 10. Germline CDR1 is WNHNN and CDR2 is SYGVQD (reference sequence). CDR3 size: 15 residues. The CDR3 protein is CASSSTSGGAGRQFF. CDR3 nucleotide sequence: TGCGCCAGCAGTTCTACTAGCGGGGGGGCCGGACGGCAGTTCTTC.

The chain couples TRBV5-4 to TRBJ2-7; tentative D call: TRBD2 (6 bases). This CDR3 has 13 amino acids. Trimming left V 9 bases short and J 4 bases short, with 17 bases between. Germline CDR1 SGHNT, CDR2 YYREEE (reference sequence). Here the CDR3 reads CATGRRDSYEQYF. The CDR3 DNA sequence: TGTGCCACCGGACGGCGGGATTCATACGAGCAGTACTTC.

This clonotype was counted a few times. The chain has TRBV7-3 and TRBJ1-4; a weak D match, TRBD1 (5 bases). CDR1 and CDR2 (germline): SGHTA, FQGTGA. The V and J ends lost 2 bases and 4 bases respectively, with 11 bases between them. The length of the CDR3 is 15 residues. The chain's CDR3 is CASSLSQGYNEKLFF. The CDR3 DNA reads as TGTGCCAGCAGCTTATCGCAGGGATATAATGAAAAACTGTTTTTT.

This clonotype has a count of ten or more. The CDR3 loop is CATGTSGSSHEQYF. CDR3 coding DNA: TGTGCCACCGGGACTAGCGGGAGTTCCCACGAGCAGTACTTC. The V gene is TRBV24-1, the J gene TRBJ2-7, with 14 nucleotides matching TRBD2. CDR3 size: 14 residues. The V gene's germline CDR1 is KGHDR and CDR2 SFDVKD. Trimming removed 9 bases from V and 5 bases from J; junction bases left unmatched: 5.

The genes are TRBV19 and TRBJ2-2; the D gene is possibly TRBD2 (6 bases). CDR3 length: 16 residues. V was shortened by 6 bases and J by 3 bases, with 17 bases between the two germline ends. The germline V gene has CDR1 LNHDA and CDR2 SQIVND (reference sequence). The CDR3 nucleotides read TGTGCCAGTAGGACCGGCGGGGTCCTCGACACCGGGGAGCTGTTTTTT. This gives the protein CASRTGGVLDTGELFF.

J is TRBJ2-7 and V is TRBV5-5; the D is unclear. CDR1 SGHKS and CDR2 YYEKEE come from the germline V gene (reference sequence). The CDR3 is made up of 15 amino acids. Trimming removed 4 bases from V and 2 bases from J, with 16 bases in between. CDR3 region: CASSRSRQLTYEQYF. CDR3 bases: TGTGCCAGCAGCCGTAGTAGGCAGCTTACCTACGAGCAGTACTTC.

This clonotype has more than one count but fewer than ten. The chain employs TRBV6-4 and TRBJ2-1; TRBD2 aligns across 15 bases. CDR3 length equals 18 residues. CDR1 is MRHNA, CDR2 SNTAGT, per germline. V shed 2 bases, J shed 5 bases, and the junction held 7 bases outside the gene matches. CDR3 residues: CASSDTGLAGGPDNEQFF. CDR3 nucleotide sequence: TGTGCCAGCAGTGACACGGGACTAGCGGGGGGCCCCGACAATGAGCAGTTCTTC.

This clonotype was counted many times. The V gene is TRBV6-6, the J gene TRBJ1-1, with TRBD1 matching over 9 bases. CDR1 and CDR2 (germline): MNHNY, SVGAGI (reference sequence). The CDR3 is 14 residues long. V was clipped by 4 bases and J by 5 bases; unmatched bases: 5. The CDR3 region is CASSSGTGTTEAFF. The CDR3 bases are TGTGCCAGCAGTTCGGGGACAGGGACGACTGAAGCTTTCTTT.

V usage is TRBV24-1 and J usage is TRBJ1-2; TRBD1 aligns across 7 bases. Germline V gene lookup returns CDR1 KGHDR and CDR2 SFDVKD. V was clipped by 3 bases and J by 6 bases; unmatched bases: 3. The CDR3 spans 13 residues. The CDR3 loop reads CATSDETGNGYTF. The CDR3 DNA reads TGTGCCACCAGTGATGAGACAGGGAATGGCTACACCTTC.

This clonotype was recorded many times. The chain couples TRBV5-1 to TRBJ1-3, with D hard to call. The germline CDR1 and CDR2 sequences are SGHRS and YFSETQ. This CDR3 comprises 14 residues. Trimming took off 2 bases at V and 0 bases at J, with 6 bases between the two ends. CDR3 nucleotides: TGCGCCAGCAGCTTTTCCAGCTCTGGAAACACCATATATTTT. Its protein is CASSFSSSGNTIYF.

This clonotype was recorded at least ten times. The J gene is TRBJ2-7, the V gene TRBV18, with D possibly matching TRBD2 (6 bases). The CDR3 loop spans 14 amino acids. The V gene's germline CDR1 is KGHSH and CDR2 LQKENI. V gave up 2 bases and J gave up 3 bases, with 11 bases separating them. The CDR3 DNA follows: TGTGCCAGCTCACCAGCCGGGACTTACTACGAGCAGTACTTC. It codes for CASSPAGTYYEQYF.

This clonotype was seen only a few times. The chain uses TRBV12-3 or TRBV12-4 and TRBJ2-7; 11 nucleotides line up with TRBD1. CDR3 length equals 13 residues. V gave up 6 bases and J gave up 3 bases; unmatched junction bases: 1. The CDR3 is CASSGTGGYEQYF. The CDR3 DNA reads TGTGCCAGCAGCGGGACAGGGGGCTACGAGCAGTACTTC.

The chain recombines TRBV6-9 with TRBJ2-3; D not resolved. The CDR3 sequence is 11 residues long. Per the germline V gene, CDR1 is MNHGY and CDR2 is SVAAGI. Trimming left V 6 bases short and J 6 bases short, with 7 bases between. The CDR3 spells CASRSGDTQYF. As DNA, the CDR3 is TGTGCCAGCAGGTCCGGCGATACGCAGTATTTT.

This clonotype was seen repeatedly, ten times or more. The genes are TRBV18 and TRBJ1-2; 7 bases are shared with TRBD1. J lost 7 bases, V lost 6 bases, and 11 bases had no gene match. This CDR3 region has 14 residues. The germline V gene encodes CDR1 KGHSH and CDR2 LQKENI. DNA for the CDR3: TGTGCCAGCTCGCCGGACGGTCAGGGGGTTGGCTACACCTTC. This encodes CASSPDGQGVGYTF.

There are a few counts of this clonotype. This chain links TRBV29-1 with TRBJ2-7; D not certain. The CDR3 has 11 amino acids. Germline CDR1 is SQVTM and CDR2 is ANQGSEA. V gave up 1 base and J gave up 0 bases, with 1 base separating them. CDR3 amino acids: CSVEVSYEQYF. The CDR3 DNA follows: TGCAGCGTTGAAGTCTCCTACGAGCAGTACTTC.

The V call is TRBV7-9, the J call TRBJ1-6; D remains unclear. Trimming took 5 bases from V and 15 from J, leaving 23 bases between them. CDR1 and CDR2 from the germline V gene are SEHNR and FQNEAQ (reference sequence). CDR3 length equals 15 residues. The CDR3: CASSPPRSHDYVLHF. The CDR3 DNA sequence: TGTGCCAGCAGCCCCCCGCGCAGCCACGACTACGTCCTCCACTTT. Filled out from reference TRBV7-9 and TRBJ1-6, the complete variable domain reads DTGVSQNPRHKITKRGQNVTFRCDPISEHNRLYWYRQTLGQGPEFLTYFQNEAQLEKSRLLSDRFSAERPKGSFSTLEIQRTEQGDSAMYLCASSPPRSHDYVLHFGNGTRLTVT.

The V and J genes are TRBV6-5 and TRBJ2-1, with 10 bases matching TRBD2. Germline V gene sequence: CDR1 MNHEY, CDR2 SVGAGI. After removal of 2 bases from V and 8 bases from J, the junction contained 12 bases not matched to a gene. The CDR3 spans 17 residues. The CDR3, as DNA: TGTGCCAGCAGTTACACTTTAGCGGGGGGCCCCTTCGATGAGCAGTTCTTC. Translation gives CASSYTLAGGPFDEQFF.